These 32 T cell receptor beta chains came from one sample sequenced in a study of T cell repertoires in cytomegalovirus infection. TCRdb re-called the reads through MiXCR, storing one row per CDR3 protein. The sample yields about a million distinct CDR3 sequences, less than 40% seen once. Antigen specificity for these receptors is unknown. Sequenced here: cultured CD8+ T cells from PBMCs, sampled from culture after CMV antigen stimulation. Receptors originate from a human donor in good health (CMV status not recorded). Some clones in this sample may be carry-over from other donors' samples.

The chain employs TRBV24-1 and TRBJ2-3, with D perhaps TRBD2 (6 bases). The CDR3 consists of 14 residues. Germline-derived CDR1 and CDR2 are KGHDR and SFDVKD. Trimming pared 3 bases from V and 5 bases from J, leaving 11 bases between. This CDR3 reads CATSDEGGGDTQYF. The CDR3 DNA follows: TGTGCCACCAGTGATGAGGGAGGAGGAGATACGCAGTATTTT.

V usage is TRBV5-6 and J usage is TRBJ2-5; either TRBD1 or TRBD2 may supply D (6 bases each). The V end lost 0 bases, the J end lost 5 bases, and 17 bases lay between the germline ends. The CDR3 consists of 16 residues. Germline V CDR1 and CDR2: SGHDT, YYEEEE. This chain's CDR3 is CASSLARGLEAETQYF. In nucleotides, the CDR3 is TGTGCCAGCAGCTTGGCCCGGGGGCTTGAGGCGGAGACCCAGTACTTC.

The sample holds a few counts of this clonotype. The rearrangement uses TRBV7-2 and TRBJ1-2; D is uncertain. Looked up from germline, CDR1 is SGHTA and CDR2 is FQGNSA. Trimming took off 2 bases at V and 4 bases at J, with 17 bases between the two ends. This CDR3 has 16 amino acids. In DNA form, the CDR3 reads TGTGCCAGCAGCTTACCCGACTATTTCCGGATCTATGGCTACACCTTC. Amino acid sequence: CASSLPDYFRIYGYTF. Full variable domain (rest looked up from reference TRBV7-2 and TRBJ1-2): GAGVSQSPSNKVTEKGKDVELRCDPISGHTALYWYRQSLGQGLEFLIYFQGNSAPDKSGLPSDRFSAERTGGSVSTLTIQRTQQEDSAVYLCASSLPDYFRIYGYTFGSGTRLTVV.

V gene TRBV6-5 combines with J gene TRBJ1-1; D uncertain. The CDR3 loop spans 14 amino acids. V was pared by 2 bases and J by 1 base, with 8 bases between. The germline V gene encodes CDR1 MNHEY and CDR2 SVGAGI. CDR3 sequence: CASSYVTGNTEAFF. CDR3 nucleotides: TGTGCCAGCAGTTACGTTACGGGGAACACTGAAGCTTTCTTT.

This clonotype was counted a few times. V is TRBV7-9 and J is TRBJ2-5; no firm D call. CDR1 SEHNR and CDR2 FQNEAQ come from the germline V gene (reference sequence). The V gene lost 6 bases and the J gene lost 5 bases, with 34 bases spanning the gap. CDR3 size: 20 residues. The CDR3 nucleotides are TGTGCCAGCAGTTTAAACCCCTCCTACCTGGTTACAGTAAGGTTGGAGACCCAGTACTTC. Translating it yields CASSLNPSYLVTVRLETQYF. The full variable domain, with the rest looked up from reference TRBV7-9 and TRBJ2-5, is DTGVSQNPRHKITKRGQNVTFRCDPISEHNRLYWYRQTLGQGPEFLTYFQNEAQLEKSRLLSDRFSAERPKGSFSTLEIQRTEQGDSAMYLCASSLNPSYLVTVRLETQYFGPGTRLLVL.

This clonotype was counted a few times. The chain links TRBV10-3 to TRBJ1-1; possibly TRBD1 for D (6 bases). There are 13 residues in the CDR3. V was pared by 7 bases and J by 0 bases, with 9 bases between. The V gene's germline CDR1 is ENHRY and CDR2 SYGVKD. CDR3 nucleotide sequence: TGTGCCATCAAACGGACAGTGAACACTGAAGCTTTCTTT. It translates to CAIKRTVNTEAFF.

This clonotype was recorded a few times. V is TRBV19 and J is TRBJ1-2; unclear D gene. Germline V gives CDR1 LNHDA, CDR2 SQIVND (reference sequence). The CDR3 has 13 amino acids. The V end was cut by 3 bases, the J end by 8 bases, with 13 bases between. CDR3 nucleotides: TGTGCCAGTAGTATGGGCAGGCACGAAGGCTACACCTTC. Residues: CASSMGRHEGYTF. The whole variable domain, filled in from reference TRBV19 and TRBJ1-2, reads DGGITQSPKYLFRKEGQNVTLSCEQNLNHDAMYWYRQDPGQGLRLIYYSQIVNDFQKGDIAEGYSVSREKKESFPLTVTSAQKNPTAFYLCASSMGRHEGYTFGSGTRLTVV.

Of note for this clonotype: Relative to the germline gene, one junction end is altered; a read error may explain this. The chain employs TRBV7-6 and TRBJ2-2; a weak D match, TRBD1 (5 bases). Germline CDR1 reads SGHVS; CDR2 reads FNYEAQ. The CDR3 spans 16 residues. The CDR3 spells CTSSLDFLGVDGELFF. The CDR3 coding sequence is TGTACCAGCAGCTTAGACTTCCTAGGGGTTGACGGGGAGCTGTTTTTT. The full variable domain, its missing parts supplied by reference TRBV7-6 and TRBJ2-2, is GAGVSQSPRYKVTKRGQDVALRCDPISGHVSLYWYRQALGQGPEFLTYFNYEAQQDKSGLPNDRFSAERPEGSISTLTIQRTEQRDSAMYRCTSSLDFLGVDGELFFGEGSRLTVL.

The genes are TRBV19 and TRBJ1-1, with D tentatively TRBD1 (5 bases). Per the germline V gene, CDR1 is LNHDA and CDR2 is SQIVND (reference sequence). V lost 10 bases, J lost 1 base, and 25 bases lay in between. This CDR3 comprises 17 residues. The CDR3 DNA reads TGTGCCACTGGAGGGTGGGGAGGGGATGTTCAGAACACTGAAGCTTTCTTT. Amino acid sequence: CATGGWGGDVQNTEAFF.

The chain employs TRBV29-1 and TRBJ2-6; D is perhaps TRBD2 (6 bases). V lost 7 bases and J 0 bases, leaving 16 bases between the germline ends. CDR1 SQVTM and CDR2 ANQGSEA come from the germline V gene. This CDR3 region has 16 residues. CDR3 sequence (DNA): TGCAGCGCCCCCATGTACGGGAGCTCTGGGGCCAACGTCCTGACTTTC. Residues: CSAPMYGSSGANVLTF.

The table lists this clonotype with many counts. This sequence joins TRBV7-6 and TRBJ2-1; no reliable D call. V was trimmed by 4 bases and J by 4 bases, leaving 14 bases between them. The CDR3 spans 15 residues. Germline V lookup: CDR1 SGHVS, CDR2 FNYEAQ. CDR3 region: CASSSIIEPYNEQFF. CDR3 nucleotides: TGTGCCAGCAGCTCCATTATCGAGCCGTACAATGAGCAGTTCTTC.

The chain uses TRBV7-6 and TRBJ2-5; 10 bases align to TRBD1. The CDR3 has 16 residues. Looked up from germline, CDR1 is SGHVS and CDR2 is FNYEAQ. Germline trimming cut 6 bases from V and 4 bases from J; bases unmatched to any gene: 11. In nucleotides, the CDR3 is TGTGCCAGCAGTCACCCTTCGACAGGGGGCCCAGAGACCCAGTACTTC. This encodes CASSHPSTGGPETQYF.

The rearrangement uses TRBV27 and TRBJ2-3; 7 bases line up with TRBD2. CDR3 size: 20 residues. CDR1 and CDR2 from the germline V gene are MNHEY and SMNVEV (reference sequence). Trimming removed 0 bases from V and 0 bases from J; junction bases left unmatched: 15. The CDR3 reads CASSLSPSGVGVPSTDTQYF. CDR3 DNA sequence: TGTGCCAGCAGTTTATCGCCTAGCGGTGTTGGGGTCCCTAGCACAGATACGCAGTATTTT.

The chain is built from TRBV27 and TRBJ1-1, with a weak D call TRBD1 (5 bases). Germline CDR1 and CDR2: MNHEY and SMNVEV (reference sequence). There are 15 residues in the CDR3. With 2 bases removed from V and 2 bases from J, the gap between germline ends came to 12 bases. The CDR3 here is CASSLHGGLNTEAFF. The CDR3 DNA reads TGTGCCAGCAGTTTACATGGGGGACTTAACACTGAAGCTTTCTTT.

A few counts support this clonotype. V usage is TRBV28 and J usage is TRBJ1-6; D perhaps matches TRBD1 (6 bases). Germline values: CDR1 MDHEN, CDR2 SYDVKM. The CDR3 length is 15 residues. Trimming took off 2 bases at V and 11 bases at J, with 16 bases between the two ends. CDR3 in amino acids: CASSLGQGYRTPLHF. The CDR3 DNA follows: TGTGCCAGCAGTTTAGGGCAGGGGTATAGGACACCCCTCCACTTT.

The chain is built from TRBV7-9 and TRBJ2-1, with D perhaps matching TRBD1 (7 bases). V lost 7 bases to trimming and J lost 10 bases, with 20 bases between them. The CDR3 contains 14 residues. Per germline, CDR1 SEHNR and CDR2 FQNEAQ (reference sequence). CDR3 sequence: CASTFTEGAQEQFF. CDR3 sequence (DNA): TGTGCCAGCACCTTTACGGAGGGGGCTCAAGAGCAGTTCTTC.

This clonotype appeared many times. This chain connects TRBV7-2 to TRBJ2-3, with D possibly matching TRBD2 (5 bases). The CDR3 runs to 15 residues. Germline assignment: CDR1 SGHTA and CDR2 FQGNSA. With 5 bases removed from V and 3 bases from J, the gap between germline ends came to 15 bases. Here the CDR3 reads CASSPYPGWTDTQYF. Here the CDR3 DNA reads TGTGCCAGCAGCCCCTACCCGGGGTGGACAGATACGCAGTATTTT.

The V call is TRBV6-4, the J call TRBJ2-3; a weak D match, TRBD1 (5 bases). Trimming left V 2 bases short and J 3 bases short, with 9 bases between. Germline CDR1 is MRHNA and CDR2 is SNTAGT. The CDR3 is 14 amino acids. The CDR3 nucleotides read TGTGCCAGCAGTGACAGGGGTCATACAGATACGCAGTATTTT. Translated, it gives CASSDRGHTDTQYF.

The chain carries TRBV5-6 and TRBJ2-1; D is possibly TRBD2 (6 bases). This CDR3 has 17 residues. Trimming cost V 2 bases and J 3 bases, with 18 bases left between them. The germline gives CDR1 SGHDT, CDR2 YYEEEE. CDR3 nucleotides: TGTGCCAGCAGCTTCCCCCCCGGCCTGGGAGGCTACAATGAGCAGTTCTTC. It encodes CASSFPPGLGGYNEQFF.

In this sample, this clonotype turned up a few times. The chain recombines TRBV2 with TRBJ1-2; maybe TRBD1 (5 bases). In germline, CDR1 is SNHLY, CDR2 FYNNEI. With 7 bases removed from V and 1 base from J, the gap between germline ends came to 19 bases. The CDR3 loop spans 16 amino acids. The CDR3 DNA reads as TGTGCCAGCACGCAGTTGAGACAGCGAGATAACTATGGCTACACCTTC. This sequence encodes CASTQLRQRDNYGYTF. Based on the CDR3 plus reference TRBV2 and TRBJ1-2, the full variable domain is EPEVTQTPSHQVTQMGQEVILRCVPISNHLYFYWYRQILGQKVEFLVSFYNNEISEKSEIFDDQFSVERPDGSNFTLKIRSTKLEDSAMYFCASTQLRQRDNYGYTFGSGTRLTVV.

This clonotype turned up a few times. The rearrangement joins TRBV15 to TRBJ2-7; 9 bases align to TRBD1. The CDR3 contains 14 residues. The junction had 6 bases not matched to a gene; V was cut back by 5 bases and J by 4 bases. CDR1 LNHNV and CDR2 YYDKDF come from the germline V gene (reference sequence). CDR3 loop: CATSLDRGEYEQYF. The DNA of the CDR3 is TGTGCCACCAGCTTGGACAGGGGAGAATACGAGCAGTACTTC.

Concerning this clonotype: A read error is possible here, since a much larger clone lies one base away. This chain links TRBV12-5 with TRBJ1-3; tentatively, D is TRBD1 (5 bases). Per germline, CDR1 LGHNT and CDR2 FRNRAP. V was shortened by 0 bases and J by 7 bases, with 16 bases between the two germline ends. The CDR3 sequence is 16 residues long. This CDR3 is CASGLVPARVQNTIYF. In DNA, the CDR3 is TGTGCTAGTGGTTTGGTACCCGCCAGGGTGCAGAACACCATATATTTT.

This clonotype was found a few times. The rearrangement joins TRBV4-1 to TRBJ2-5, with D unclear. This CDR3 contains 14 residues. Looked up from germline, CDR1 is MGHRA and CDR2 is YSYEKL. V was clipped by 5 bases and J by 5 bases, with 15 bases between them. Here the CDR3 DNA reads TGCGCCAGCAGCTATGGGTCTCTCGGGGAGACCCAGTACTTC. It is translated as CASSYGSLGETQYF.

The gene calls are TRBV5-1 and TRBJ1-1; D is unclear. The CDR3 contains 16 residues. The germline V and J ends were trimmed by 4 bases and 0 bases, with 16 bases remaining between them. CDR1 and CDR2 from the germline V gene are SGHRS and YFSETQ. The CDR3 DNA reads TGCGCCAGCAGCACGGCCAAAGGAGAGATGAACACTGAAGCTTTCTTT. Amino acid sequence: CASSTAKGEMNTEAFF.

On this clonotype itself: This sequence may be a read error, since a much larger clone differs from it by one base. The rearrangement uses TRBV7-9 and TRBJ2-1; the D gene is possibly TRBD2 (7 bases). Germline V gene data show CDR1 as SEHNR and CDR2 as FQNEAQ (reference sequence). Trimming shortened V by 7 bases and J by 2 bases, and 15 bases separated the two germline ends. This CDR3 spans 15 amino acids. This chain's CDR3 is CASTRRGGAYNEQFF. CDR3 nucleotides: TGTGCCAGCACAAGAAGGGGGGGGGCCTACAATGAGCAGTTCTTC.

The chain has TRBV9 and TRBJ2-3; 9 bases align to TRBD2. V shed 5 bases, J shed 5 bases, and the junction held 9 bases outside the gene matches. CDR3 length: 15 residues. CDR1 and CDR2 from the germline V gene are SGDLS and YYNGEE. CDR3 nucleotides: TGTGCCAGCAGTGGCGGGGGGGCCTCTGGAGATACGCAGTATTTT. Protein sequence: CASSGGGASGDTQYF.

V is TRBV19 and J is TRBJ1-5; D might be TRBD1 (6 bases). V lost 8 bases to trimming and J lost 4 bases, with 21 bases between them. Looked up from germline, CDR1 is LNHDA and CDR2 is SQIVND (reference sequence). CDR3 size: 16 residues. The CDR3, as DNA: TGTGCCAGTGGTTATGTGAAGGGGGGTCCTAATCAGCCCCAGCATTTT. Its translation: CASGYVKGGPNQPQHF.

This chain joins TRBV7-2 and TRBJ1-1, with D possibly TRBD1 on 5 matching bases. This CDR3 region has 15 residues. V was cut by 4 bases and J by 1 base, with 13 bases left in between. The germline CDR1 and CDR2 sequences are SGHTA and FQGNSA. This CDR3 is CASSSPGPPNTEAFF. The CDR3, as DNA: TGTGCCAGCAGCTCACCGGGGCCTCCGAACACTGAAGCTTTCTTT.

This clonotype has a handful of counts. The chain combines TRBV7-9 with TRBJ2-5, with 7 bases lining up with TRBD1. Germline loops: CDR1 SEHNR, CDR2 FQNEAQ (reference sequence). CDR3 size: 15 residues. The ends lost 5 bases at V and 1 base at J; junction bases unmatched: 7. The CDR3 region has the DNA TGTGCCAGCAGCAACAGACAGGGTCCCCAAGAGACCCAGTACTTC. It codes for CASSNRQGPQETQYF. Combining the CDR3 with reference TRBV7-9 and TRBJ2-5 gives the whole variable domain DTGVSQNPRHKITKRGQNVTFRCDPISEHNRLYWYRQTLGQGPEFLTYFQNEAQLEKSRLLSDRFSAERPKGSFSTLEIQRTEQGDSAMYLCASSNRQGPQETQYFGPGTRLLVL.

The chain combines TRBV27 with TRBJ2-1; D is uncertain. Trimming left V 3 bases short and J 6 bases short, with 9 bases between. CDR3 length equals 13 residues. The germline gives CDR1 MNHEY, CDR2 SMNVEV (reference sequence). CDR3 amino acids: CASSFIVGNEQFF. The CDR3 DNA sequence: TGTGCCAGCAGTTTTATCGTGGGCAATGAGCAGTTCTTC.

This clonotype appeared many times. The chain has TRBV7-6 and TRBJ1-5; D call uncertain. Trimming left V 5 bases short and J 6 bases short, with 11 bases between. CDR1 SGHVS and CDR2 FNYEAQ come from the germline V gene. The CDR3 spans 13 residues. The CDR3: CASSLWVGQPQHF. In nucleotides, the CDR3 is TGTGCCAGCAGCCTATGGGTGGGTCAGCCCCAGCATTTT. The whole variable domain, remainder taken from reference TRBV7-6 and TRBJ1-5, is GAGVSQSPRYKVTKRGQDVALRCDPISGHVSLYWYRQALGQGPEFLTYFNYEAQQDKSGLPNDRFSAERPEGSISTLTIQRTEQRDSAMYRCASSLWVGQPQHFGDGTRLSIL.

This clonotype was seen only a few times. This chain joins TRBV6-1 and TRBJ2-3; TRBD2 agrees at 10 bases. CDR3 length: 16 amino acids. CDR1 is MNHNS, CDR2 SASEGT, per germline. V gave up 2 bases and J gave up 4 bases; unmatched junction bases: 6. CDR3 protein: CASSEPLAGVADTQYF. The CDR3 DNA follows: TGTGCCAGCAGTGAACCTCTAGCGGGGGTAGCAGATACGCAGTATTTT.